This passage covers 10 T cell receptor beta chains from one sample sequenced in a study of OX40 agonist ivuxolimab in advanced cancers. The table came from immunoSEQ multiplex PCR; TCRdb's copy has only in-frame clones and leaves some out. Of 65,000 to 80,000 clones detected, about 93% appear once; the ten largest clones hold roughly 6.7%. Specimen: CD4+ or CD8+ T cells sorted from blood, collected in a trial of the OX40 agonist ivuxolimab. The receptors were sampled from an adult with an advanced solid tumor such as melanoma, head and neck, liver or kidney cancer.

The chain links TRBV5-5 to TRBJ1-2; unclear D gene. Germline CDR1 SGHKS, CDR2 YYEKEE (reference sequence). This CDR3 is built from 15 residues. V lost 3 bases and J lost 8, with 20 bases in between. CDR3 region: CASSSTGRESGGYTF. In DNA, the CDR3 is TGTGCCAGCAGCTCTACCGGCCGTGAGTCTGGGGGCTACACCTTC. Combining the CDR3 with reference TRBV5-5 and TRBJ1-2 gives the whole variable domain DAGVTQSPTHLIKTRGQQVTLRCSPISGHKSVSWYQQVLGQGPQFIFQYYEKEERGRGNFPDRFSARQFPNYSSELNVNALLLGDSALYLCASSSTGRESGGYTFGSGTRLTVV.

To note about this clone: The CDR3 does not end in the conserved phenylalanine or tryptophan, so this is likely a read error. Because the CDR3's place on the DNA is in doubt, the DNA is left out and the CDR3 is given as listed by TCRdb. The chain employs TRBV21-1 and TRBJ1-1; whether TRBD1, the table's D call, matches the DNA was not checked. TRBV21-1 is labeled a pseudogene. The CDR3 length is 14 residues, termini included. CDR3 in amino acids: CASSKLHRGFFGAL.

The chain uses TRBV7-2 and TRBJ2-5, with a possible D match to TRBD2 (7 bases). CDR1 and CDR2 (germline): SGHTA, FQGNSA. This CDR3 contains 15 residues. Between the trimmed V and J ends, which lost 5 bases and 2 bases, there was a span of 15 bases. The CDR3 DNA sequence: TGTGCCAGCAGCCGGGGGGCTTCCTCACAAGAGACCCAGTACTTC. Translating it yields CASSRGASSQETQYF.

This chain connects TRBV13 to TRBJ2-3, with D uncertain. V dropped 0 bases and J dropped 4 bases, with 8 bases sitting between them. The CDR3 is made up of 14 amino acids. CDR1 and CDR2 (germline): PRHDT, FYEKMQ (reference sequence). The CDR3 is CASSLGLEADTQYF. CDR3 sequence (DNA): TGTGCCAGCAGCTTAGGTCTAGAGGCAGATACGCAGTATTTT.

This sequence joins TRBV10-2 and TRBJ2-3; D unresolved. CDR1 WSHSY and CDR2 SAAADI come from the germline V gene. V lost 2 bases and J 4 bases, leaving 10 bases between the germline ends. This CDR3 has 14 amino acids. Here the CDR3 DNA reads TGCGCCAGCAGTGAGATCCGGGTCGCAGATACGCAGTATTTT. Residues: CASSEIRVADTQYF.

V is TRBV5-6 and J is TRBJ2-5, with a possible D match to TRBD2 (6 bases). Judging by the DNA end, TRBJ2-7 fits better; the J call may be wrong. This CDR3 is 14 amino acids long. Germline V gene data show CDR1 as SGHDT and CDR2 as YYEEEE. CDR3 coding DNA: TGTGCCAGCAGCTACGCGGGGAGCTCCTACGAGCAGTACTTC. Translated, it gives CASSYAGSSYEQYF.

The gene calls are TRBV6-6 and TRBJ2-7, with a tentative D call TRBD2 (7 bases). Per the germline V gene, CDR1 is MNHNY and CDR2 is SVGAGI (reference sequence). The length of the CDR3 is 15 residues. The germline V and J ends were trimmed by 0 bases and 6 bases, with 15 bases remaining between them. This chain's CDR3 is CASSYSRRGQGEQYF. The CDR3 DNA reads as TGTGCCAGCAGTTACTCCCGGCGGGGGCAAGGCGAGCAGTACTTC.

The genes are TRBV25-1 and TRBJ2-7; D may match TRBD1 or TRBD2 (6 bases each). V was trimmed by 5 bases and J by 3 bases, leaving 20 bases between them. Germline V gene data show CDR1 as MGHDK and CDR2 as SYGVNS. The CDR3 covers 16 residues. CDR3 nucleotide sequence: TGTGCCAGCAGTCAAATCAGGGGCGCGGGGATCTACGAGCAGTACTTC. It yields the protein CASSQIRGAGIYEQYF.

CDR3 nucleotide sequence: TGCGCCAGCAGCCAAGAGGGGGGGGAGGGCTCAGATACGCAGTATTTT. Amino acids: CASSQEGGEGSDTQYF. The V call is TRBV4-1, the J call TRBJ2-3; 7 bases align to TRBD2. Germline lookup yields CDR1 MGHRA and CDR2 YSYEKL. The CDR3 length is 16 residues. The ends lost 0 bases at V and 4 bases at J; junction bases unmatched: 7.

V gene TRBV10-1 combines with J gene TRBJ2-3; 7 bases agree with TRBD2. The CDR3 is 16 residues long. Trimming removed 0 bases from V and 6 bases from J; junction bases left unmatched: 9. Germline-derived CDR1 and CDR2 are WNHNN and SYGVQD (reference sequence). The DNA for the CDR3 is TGCGCCAGCAGTGAGTCGTTTGCGGGAGTCACGGATACGCAGTATTTT. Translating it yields CASSESFAGVTDTQYF.